The rows below give T cell receptor beta chains drawn from one sample of a study of blood T cell repertoires in COVID-19. Generated by immunoSEQ multiplex PCR, the TCRdb table keeps only in-frame clones and is missing some. The table shows roughly 150,000 clones, with more than 70% occurring only once. The sample was PBMCs or T cells enriched from blood (not recorded which). The receptor source for this set is a man in his forties who had recovered from COVID-19. The CDR3 runs from the conserved cysteine through the conserved F or W. Each record gives: D gene, V gene, J gene, clone size, CDR3 protein, CDR3 DNA. A D gene is named only where the DNA matches it firmly. A row's size may be missing; if present it is once, few, many or a size class.

d_call: TRBD1; v_call: TRBV19; j_call: TRBJ1-1; clone_size: .; cdr3_aa: CASYPGQVVNTEAFF; cdr3_nt: TGTGCCAGTTATCCGGGACAGGTCGTGAACACTGAAGCTTTCTTT
d_call: .; v_call: TRBV3-1/TRBV3-2; j_call: TRBJ2-5; clone_size: .; cdr3_aa: CASSQNTNQETQYF; cdr3_nt: TGTGCCAGCAGCCAAAACACCAATCAAGAGACCCAGTACTTC
d_call: TRBD2; v_call: TRBV5-1; j_call: TRBJ2-1; clone_size: .; cdr3_aa: CASSLAGPGGNEQFF; cdr3_nt: TGCGCCAGCAGCTTGGCGGGGCCGGGAGGGAATGAGCAGTTCTTC
d_call: .; v_call: TRBV27; j_call: TRBJ2-6; clone_size: .; cdr3_aa: CASSWRTGGSSGANVLTF; cdr3_nt: TGTGCCAGCAGTTGGAGGACAGGAGGGTCTTCTGGGGCCAACGTCCTGACTTTC
d_call: TRBD2; v_call: TRBV5-1; j_call: TRBJ2-5; clone_size: .; cdr3_aa: CASSLELAGGQETQYF; cdr3_nt: TGCGCCAGCAGCTTGGAATTAGCGGGGGGTCAAGAGACCCAGTACTTC
d_call: TRBD1; v_call: TRBV19; j_call: TRBJ1-3; clone_size: .; cdr3_aa: CASSLPRQGSSGNTIYF; cdr3_nt: TGTGCCAGTAGTCTACCGAGACAGGGAAGCTCTGGAAACACCATATATTTT
d_call: TRBD2; v_call: TRBV5-4; j_call: TRBJ2-5; clone_size: .; cdr3_aa: CASSLPSGGSQYF; cdr3_nt: TGTGCCAGCAGCTTGCCTAGCGGGGGCTCCCAGTACTTC
d_call: TRBD1; v_call: TRBV3-1/TRBV3-2; j_call: TRBJ1-2; clone_size: many; cdr3_aa: CASSGTASGLGYTF; cdr3_nt: TGTGCCAGCAGCGGGACAGCCTCGGGCCTGGGCTACACCTTC
d_call: .; v_call: TRBV7-9; j_call: TRBJ1-1; clone_size: many; cdr3_aa: CASSLQYTEAFF; cdr3_nt: TGTGCCAGCAGCTTACAGTACACTGAAGCTTTCTTT
d_call: TRBD2; v_call: TRBV5-1; j_call: TRBJ2-2; clone_size: .; cdr3_aa: CASSSLTGGNTGELFF; cdr3_nt: TGCGCCAGCAGCTCCCTAACGGGGGGGAACACCGGGGAGCTGTTTTTT
d_call: .; v_call: TRBV6-6; j_call: TRBJ1-1; clone_size: .; cdr3_aa: CASSIQGPTEAFF; cdr3_nt: TGTGCCAGCAGCATACAGGGTCCCACTGAAGCTTTCTTT
d_call: .; v_call: TRBV3-1/TRBV3-2; j_call: TRBJ2-1; clone_size: .; cdr3_aa: CASSYKGVDEQFF; cdr3_nt: TGTGCCAGCAGCTATAAAGGGGTAGATGAGCAGTTCTTC
d_call: TRBD2; v_call: TRBV9; j_call: TRBJ2-6; clone_size: once; cdr3_aa: CASSTAGGGANVLTF; cdr3_nt: TGTGCCAGCAGTACTGCGGGGGGAGGGGCCAACGTCCTGACTTTC
d_call: TRBD1; v_call: TRBV2; j_call: TRBJ1-1; clone_size: .; cdr3_aa: CASSERQGAITEAFF; cdr3_nt: TGTGCCAGCAGTGAACGACAGGGGGCGATTACTGAAGCTTTCTTT
d_call: TRBD1; v_call: TRBV10-1; j_call: TRBJ2-5; clone_size: .; cdr3_aa: CARGPSGRGRWETQYF; cdr3_nt: TGCGCCAGGGGACCGTCTGGCAGGGGGCGTTGGGAGACCCAGTACTTC
d_call: .; v_call: TRBV2; j_call: TRBJ2-3; clone_size: .; cdr3_aa: CASSESWADTQYF; cdr3_nt: TGTGCCAGCAGCGAGTCCTGGGCGGATACGCAGTATTTT
d_call: .; v_call: TRBV5-1; j_call: TRBJ1-1; clone_size: .; cdr3_aa: CASSFGGLNTEAFF; cdr3_nt: TGCGCCAGCAGCTTCGGGGGTTTGAACACTGAAGCTTTCTTT
d_call: .; v_call: TRBV9; j_call: TRBJ1-2; clone_size: .; cdr3_aa: CASSPGGDGYTF; cdr3_nt: TGTGCCAGCAGCCCGGGAGGGGATGGCTACACCTTC
d_call: .; v_call: TRBV6-5; j_call: TRBJ2-3; clone_size: .; cdr3_aa: CASSYLTRGPDTQYF; cdr3_nt: TGTGCCAGCAGTTACCTCACCAGGGGCCCAGATACGCAGTATTTT
d_call: TRBD1; v_call: TRBV5-1; j_call: TRBJ1-4; clone_size: .; cdr3_aa: CASSQGGNEKLFF; cdr3_nt: TGCGCCAGCAGCCAGGGGGGAAATGAAAAACTGTTTTTT
d_call: TRBD1; v_call: TRBV29-1; j_call: TRBJ2-3; clone_size: .; cdr3_aa: CSVEGGTGGSDTQYF; cdr3_nt: TGCAGCGTTGAAGGCGGGACAGGGGGTTCAGATACGCAGTATTTT
d_call: .; v_call: TRBV5-6; j_call: TRBJ1-5; clone_size: .; cdr3_aa: CASSLRGSNQPQHF; cdr3_nt: TGTGCCAGCAGCTTGCGGGGTAGCAATCAGCCCCAGCATTTT
d_call: TRBD1; v_call: TRBV6-4; j_call: TRBJ2-1; clone_size: .; cdr3_aa: CASSTGTGLVNEQFF; cdr3_nt: TGTGCCAGCAGTACCGGGACAGGGTTAGTAAATGAGCAGTTCTTC
d_call: .; v_call: TRBV29-1; j_call: TRBJ1-1; clone_size: .; cdr3_aa: CSVGAGLIAFF; cdr3_nt: TGCAGCGTTGGGGCAGGGCTAATCGCTTTCTTT
d_call: .; v_call: TRBV30; j_call: TRBJ1-2; clone_size: many; cdr3_aa: CACQPGQTVMGGYTF; cdr3_nt: TGTGCCTGCCAGCCCGGACAGACTGTCATGGGGGGCTACACCTTC
d_call: .; v_call: TRBV30; j_call: TRBJ1-1; clone_size: .; cdr3_aa: CAWRRTPNTEAFF; cdr3_nt: TGTGCCTGGAGACGTACACCGAACACTGAAGCTTTCTTT
d_call: TRBD2; v_call: TRBV9; j_call: TRBJ2-1; clone_size: once; cdr3_aa: CASSVAYGTSGDNEQFF; cdr3_nt: TGTGCCAGCAGCGTAGCTTATGGGACTAGCGGGGACAATGAGCAGTTCTTC
d_call: .; v_call: TRBV5-1; j_call: TRBJ1-6; clone_size: once; cdr3_aa: CASSLWSPAGGSPLHF; cdr3_nt: TGCGCCAGCAGCTTGTGGAGCCCGGCCGGGGGTTCACCCCTCCACTTT
d_call: .; v_call: TRBV11-1; j_call: TRBJ2-3; clone_size: once; cdr3_aa: CASEREGTTDTQYF; cdr3_nt: TGTGCCAGCGAACGTGAGGGAACGACAGATACGCAGTATTTT
d_call: .; v_call: TRBV19; j_call: TRBJ2-2; clone_size: .; cdr3_aa: CASSGQYNTGELFF; cdr3_nt: TGTGCCAGTAGTGGGCAGTATAACACCGGGGAGCTGTTTTTT
d_call: TRBD2; v_call: TRBV9; j_call: TRBJ2-2; clone_size: .; cdr3_aa: CASSARGTSDTGELFF; cdr3_nt: TGTGCCAGCAGCGCGAGGGGAACTAGCGACACCGGGGAGCTGTTTTTT
d_call: .; v_call: TRBV6-5; j_call: TRBJ1-1; clone_size: .; cdr3_aa: CASSTQGNTEAFF; cdr3_nt: TGTGCCAGCAGTACACAGGGAAACACTGAAGCTTTCTTT
d_call: .; v_call: TRBV10-2; j_call: TRBJ2-4; clone_size: .; cdr3_aa: CASSEGLQLAKNIQYF; cdr3_nt: TGCGCCAGCAGTGAGGGGCTGCAGCTAGCCAAAAACATTCAGTACTTC
d_call: TRBD2; v_call: TRBV10-1; j_call: TRBJ2-5; clone_size: .; cdr3_aa: CASSTLAGGQETQYF; cdr3_nt: TGCGCCAGCAGCACACTAGCGGGGGGCCAAGAGACCCAGTACTTC
d_call: .; v_call: TRBV25-1; j_call: TRBJ2-5; clone_size: .; cdr3_aa: CAVGRETQYF; cdr3_nt: TGTGCCGTTGGGCGAGAGACCCAGTACTTC
d_call: .; v_call: TRBV18; j_call: TRBJ1-3; clone_size: .; cdr3_aa: CASSLSGAGGVNTIYF; cdr3_nt: TGTGCCAGCTCACTATCCGGGGCCGGCGGGGTCAACACCATATATTTT
d_call: .; v_call: TRBV5-1; j_call: TRBJ1-2; clone_size: .; cdr3_aa: CASSLGTQGLFGHGYTF; cdr3_nt: TGCGCCAGCAGCTTGGGTACTCAGGGCTTATTTGGACATGGCTACACCTTC
d_call: TRBD1; v_call: TRBV7-9; j_call: TRBJ1-2; clone_size: .; cdr3_aa: CASSPLGQGAYGYTF; cdr3_nt: TGTGCCAGCAGCCCATTGGGACAGGGGGCGTATGGCTACACCTTC
d_call: .; v_call: TRBV5-4; j_call: TRBJ2-1; clone_size: .; cdr3_aa: CASRPGTRNEQFF; cdr3_nt: TGTGCCAGCAGACCCGGGACTCGCAATGAGCAGTTCTTC
d_call: TRBD1; v_call: TRBV7-9; j_call: TRBJ2-3; clone_size: .; cdr3_aa: CASSLWTGRTDTQYF; cdr3_nt: TGTGCCAGCAGCTTATGGACAGGGAGAACAGATACGCAGTATTTT
d_call: .; v_call: TRBV7-3; j_call: TRBJ1-6; clone_size: .; cdr3_aa: CASSLGGIYNSPLHF; cdr3_nt: TGTGCCAGCAGCTTAGGGGGGATCTATAATTCACCCCTCCACTTT
d_call: .; v_call: TRBV7-3; j_call: TRBJ2-5; clone_size: .; cdr3_aa: CASSPMGIRGETQYF; cdr3_nt: TGTGCCAGCAGCCCCATGGGGATTAGGGGAGAGACCCAGTACTTC
d_call: TRBD1; v_call: TRBV10-3; j_call: TRBJ2-4; clone_size: once; cdr3_aa: CAISELGQGAGAKNIQYF; cdr3_nt: TGTGCCATCAGTGAGCTCGGACAGGGTGCGGGAGCCAAAAACATTCAGTACTTC
d_call: .; v_call: TRBV27; j_call: TRBJ1-2; clone_size: many; cdr3_aa: CASREVGRMGYTF; cdr3_nt: TGTGCCAGCAGGGAGGTCGGGCGCATGGGCTACACCTTC
d_call: TRBD1; v_call: TRBV19; j_call: TRBJ1-5; clone_size: .; cdr3_aa: CASSDRDSNQPQHF; cdr3_nt: TGTGCCAGTAGTGACAGGGATAGCAATCAGCCCCAGCATTTT
d_call: .; v_call: TRBV6-5; j_call: TRBJ1-2; clone_size: .; cdr3_aa: CASSYRDGGYGYTF; cdr3_nt: TGTGCCAGCAGTTACCGGGACGGAGGGTATGGCTACACCTTC
d_call: TRBD1; v_call: TRBV5-4; j_call: TRBJ1-6; clone_size: .; cdr3_aa: CASSLGPGGNSPLHF; cdr3_nt: TGTGCCAGCAGCTTGGGGCCAGGGGGTAATTCACCCCTCCACTTT
d_call: .; v_call: TRBV6-1; j_call: TRBJ1-4; clone_size: few; cdr3_aa: CASSEVIRVTNEKLFF; cdr3_nt: TGTGCCAGCAGTGAAGTAATCAGGGTTACTAATGAAAAACTGTTTTTT
d_call: TRBD2; v_call: TRBV24-1; j_call: TRBJ2-3; clone_size: .; cdr3_aa: CATRGGKADTQYF; cdr3_nt: TGTGCCACCAGGGGGGGGAAGGCAGATACGCAGTATTTT
d_call: .; v_call: TRBV30; j_call: TRBJ2-5; clone_size: .; cdr3_aa: CAWSRGGETQYF; cdr3_nt: TGTGCCTGGAGTAGAGGGGGAGAGACCCAGTACTTC
d_call: .; v_call: TRBV30; j_call: TRBJ1-2; clone_size: .; cdr3_aa: CAWSPTGGYGYTF; cdr3_nt: TGTGCCTGGAGTCCCACAGGCGGATATGGCTACACCTTC
d_call: TRBD2; v_call: TRBV18; j_call: TRBJ2-3; clone_size: .; cdr3_aa: CASSPLAGLDTQYF; cdr3_nt: TGTGCCAGCTCACCGCTAGCGGGGTTGGATACGCAGTATTTT
d_call: .; v_call: TRBV21-1; j_call: TRBJ2-7; clone_size: .; cdr3_aa: CASSKDDSGFDNEQYF; cdr3_nt: TGTGCCAGCAGCAAAGACGACAGCGGGTTCGATAACGAGCAGTACTTC
d_call: .; v_call: TRBV19; j_call: TRBJ2-3; clone_size: .; cdr3_aa: CASSPVGGGNTDTQYF; cdr3_nt: TGTGCCAGTAGCCCCGTGGGTGGGGGGAACACAGATACGCAGTATTTT
d_call: TRBD1; v_call: TRBV25-1; j_call: TRBJ1-2; clone_size: .; cdr3_aa: CASSVRTGGQGYTF; cdr3_nt: TGTGCCAGCAGTGTTAGGACAGGGGGCCAGGGCTACACCTTC
d_call: TRBD2; v_call: TRBV9; j_call: TRBJ2-3; clone_size: .; cdr3_aa: CASSASGTSGASTDTQYF; cdr3_nt: TGTGCCAGCAGTGCCTCCGGGACTAGCGGGGCTAGCACAGATACGCAGTATTTT
d_call: TRBD1; v_call: TRBV12-5; j_call: TRBJ2-7; clone_size: .; cdr3_aa: CASGFTGTAYEQYF; cdr3_nt: TGTGCTAGTGGTTTCACCGGGACAGCCTACGAGCAGTACTTC
d_call: .; v_call: TRBV13; j_call: TRBJ2-4; clone_size: .; cdr3_aa: CASSFGAGADKNIQYF; cdr3_nt: TGTGCCAGCAGCTTTGGGGCCGGAGCCGACAAAAACATTCAGTACTTC
d_call: .; v_call: TRBV18; j_call: TRBJ2-1; clone_size: .; cdr3_aa: CASSPISGLGYNEQFF; cdr3_nt: TGTGCCAGCTCACCAATTTCGGGTCTTGGCTACAATGAGCAGTTCTTC